One and the same sample provided the 32 T cell receptor beta chains below, sequenced in a study of PD-1 blockade in classical Hodgkin lymphoma. Sequencing used immunoSEQ multiplex PCR; TCRdb keeps in-frame clones, though not all of them. The sample records about 150,000 clones, around 73% being singletons. Patients all relapsed after autologous stem cell transplantation, and there was variation in brentuximab vedotin exposure. Material: peripheral blood mononuclear cells (PBMCs), obtained before the second cycle of nivolumab. These receptor sequences come from a human donor with classical Hodgkin lymphoma.

This chain uses TRBV19 with TRBJ2-5, with 12 bases fitting TRBD1. Trimming cost V 5 bases and J 3 bases; bases outside gene matches: 7. Germline values: CDR1 LNHDA, CDR2 SQIVND (reference sequence). This CDR3 is 16 amino acids long. CDR3 nucleotide sequence: TGTGCCAGTAGTTTTCCGGGACAGGGGGCGAAAGAGACCCAGTACTTC. Translating it yields CASSFPGQGAKETQYF.

In its sample, this clone was seen once. The genes are TRBV10-3 and TRBJ1-5; TRBD1 agrees at 7 bases. The germline CDR1 and CDR2 sequences are ENHRY and SYGVKD. V trimming: 0 bases; J trimming: 5 bases; junction bases outside the gene matches: 10. This CDR3 contains 17 residues. CDR3 sequence reads: CAISESSGQPSYQPQHF. CDR3 nucleotides: TGTGCCATCAGTGAGTCTTCGGGACAGCCGAGCTATCAGCCCCAGCATTTT.

The chain has TRBV5-1 and TRBJ2-7; D not resolved. Deletions cut 0 bases from V and 2 bases from J, with 12 bases between. This CDR3 is 15 amino acids long. Germline V gene data show CDR1 as SGHRS and CDR2 as YFSETQ. The CDR3 is CASSLAGSLPYEQYF. DNA for the CDR3: TGCGCCAGCAGCTTGGCCGGTAGCCTGCCCTACGAGCAGTACTTC.

The genes are TRBV6-6 and TRBJ2-7; D is unclear. The ends were cut back, 5 bases at V and 6 bases at J, with 8 bases in the middle. The CDR3 contains 11 residues. CDR1 and CDR2 (germline): MNHNY, SVGAGI (reference sequence). CDR3 in DNA: TGTGCCAGCAGTGAACACCTCGAGCAGTACTTC. It encodes CASSEHLEQYF.

This chain uses TRBV7-9 with TRBJ1-4; D not certain. This CDR3 comprises 14 residues. Germline V lookup: CDR1 SEHNR, CDR2 FQNEAQ (reference sequence). Trimming removed 3 bases from V and 4 bases from J, with 9 bases in between. This CDR3 reads CASSFGRDNEKLFF. In DNA, the CDR3 is TGTGCCAGCAGCTTCGGAAGGGATAATGAAAAACTGTTTTTT.

The genes are TRBV5-4 and TRBJ2-3; D perhaps matches TRBD2 (5 bases). Germline assignment: CDR1 SGHNT and CDR2 YYREEE (reference sequence). V lost 4 bases and J 0 bases, leaving 15 bases between the germline ends. There are 16 residues in the CDR3. The CDR3 loop reads CASSVDSVTSTDTQYF. The CDR3 nucleotides are TGTGCCAGCAGCGTGGATAGCGTCACTAGCACAGATACGCAGTATTTT.

The rearrangement joins TRBV19 to TRBJ2-3; 8 bases align to TRBD1. After removal of 10 bases from V and 5 bases from J, the junction contained 8 bases not matched to a gene. From germline, CDR1 is LNHDA and CDR2 SQIVND (reference sequence). The CDR3 runs to 13 residues. The CDR3 protein is CATSRGPQDTQYF. The DNA of the CDR3 is TGTGCCACCTCCAGGGGGCCCCAAGATACGCAGTATTTT.

This clone was observed a handful of times. CDR3 residues: CASSYSTLNNEQFF. CDR3 DNA sequence: TGTGCCAGCAGTTACTCGACTTTAAACAATGAGCAGTTCTTC. The chain is built from TRBV6-5 and TRBJ2-1; D not resolved. With 0 bases removed from V and 5 bases from J, the gap between germline ends came to 8 bases. Germline CDR1 and CDR2: MNHEY and SVGAGI. CDR3 length equals 14 residues.

This clone has more than one count but fewer than ten. The chain joins TRBV6-1 to TRBJ2-1; D unclear. This CDR3 has 13 residues. Germline V gene data show CDR1 as MNHNS and CDR2 as SASEGT. The V end lost 1 base, the J end lost 13 bases, and 14 bases lay between the germline ends. The CDR3 region has the DNA TGTGCCAGCAGTGAAGAGTACGCCCAAAGCCAGTTCTTC. Translated, it gives CASSEEYAQSQFF.

The chain employs TRBV9 and TRBJ2-1, with 13 nucleotides matching TRBD2. The CDR3 is made up of 19 amino acids. V lost 0 bases, J lost 6 bases, and 12 bases stayed unmatched. CDR1 SGDLS and CDR2 YYNGEE come from the germline V gene. The CDR3 protein is CASSVEGGTSGARRNEQFF. CDR3 nucleotides: TGTGCCAGCAGCGTAGAGGGAGGGACTAGCGGGGCCCGACGCAATGAGCAGTTCTTC.

This chain links TRBV7-6 with TRBJ2-3; the match to TRBD2 covers 12 bases. This CDR3 has 13 amino acids. The V and J ends lost 5 bases and 6 bases, in that order; junction bases with no gene match: 0. Germline-derived CDR1 and CDR2 are SGHVS and FNYEAQ. Written as DNA, the CDR3 is TGTGCCAGCAGCGGACTAGCGGGGGATACGCAGTATTTT. This encodes CASSGLAGDTQYF.

The CDR3 loop is CASTVGTAQYF. The DNA for the CDR3 is TGTGCCAGCACTGTAGGGACAGCGCAGTATTTT. V and J are TRBV6-6 and TRBJ2-3, with TRBD1 matching 7 bases. Germline V gene sequence: CDR1 MNHNY, CDR2 SVGAGI (reference sequence). CDR3 length equals 11 residues. V shed 7 bases and J 10 bases; nucleotides not matched to a gene: 5.

The rearrangement uses TRBV5-4 and TRBJ1-2; D unclear. This CDR3 contains 12 residues. Germline assignment: CDR1 SGHNT and CDR2 YYREEE (reference sequence). Trimming cost V 2 bases and J 1 base, with 3 bases left between them. DNA of the CDR3: TGTGCCAGCAGCTTTGGTAACTATGGCTACACCTTC. Amino acid sequence: CASSFGNYGYTF.

This chain links TRBV11-2 with TRBJ1-5, with D perhaps matching TRBD1 (5 bases). CDR3 size: 15 residues. Germline-derived CDR1 and CDR2 are SGHAT and FQNNGV. V lost 1 base and J lost 6, with 13 bases in between. The CDR3 DNA reads TGTGCCAGCAGCTTAGGACAGTCTAAGGTTCAGCCCCAGCATTTT. Translation: CASSLGQSKVQPQHF.

The chain carries TRBV18 and TRBJ2-3, with D uncertain. CDR1 is KGHSH and CDR2 is LQKENI in the germline V gene. V was clipped by 3 bases and J by 4 bases, with 14 bases between them. The CDR3 sequence is 15 residues long. The CDR3 region has the DNA TGTGCCAGCTCACCCGTCGAGTGGGCGGCAGATACGCAGTATTTT. This encodes CASSPVEWAADTQYF.

The rearrangement links TRBV19 to TRBJ2-1; D is perhaps TRBD1 (5 bases). CDR3 length: 16 amino acids. The V and J ends lost 5 bases and 3 bases respectively, with 17 bases between them. Germline loops: CDR1 LNHDA, CDR2 SQIVND (reference sequence). CDR3 coding DNA: TGTGCCAGTAGTGGAAGACGTAGGGGCTTCTACAATGAGCAGTTCTTC. Translated: CASSGRRRGFYNEQFF. Complete variable domain (other parts from reference TRBV19 and TRBJ2-1): DGGITQSPKYLFRKEGQNVTLSCEQNLNHDAMYWYRQDPGQGLRLIYYSQIVNDFQKGDIAEGYSVSREKKESFPLTVTSAQKNPTAFYLCASSGRRRGFYNEQFFGPGTRLTVL.

This chain uses TRBV7-9 with TRBJ2-3; D perhaps matches TRBD2 (7 bases). The CDR3 covers 15 residues. Trimming removed 0 bases from V and 6 bases from J, with 13 bases in between. Germline V gene sequence: CDR1 SEHNR, CDR2 FQNEAQ (reference sequence). DNA of the CDR3: TGTGCCAGCAGCTTAGCGCTATCGGGGGGCGATACGCAGTATTTT. Its translation: CASSLALSGGDTQYF.

The rearrangement joins TRBV28 to TRBJ2-7, with D perhaps matching TRBD1 or TRBD2 (5 bases each). In germline, CDR1 is MDHEN, CDR2 SYDVKM. Trimming left V 3 bases short and J 5 bases short, with 17 bases between. The CDR3 spans 15 residues. The DNA of the CDR3 is TGTGCCAGCAGTTTGGCCGGGACCGTGGGAGACGAGCAGTACTTC. Protein product: CASSLAGTVGDEQYF. Using reference TRBV28 and TRBJ2-7 for the parts outside the CDR3, the full variable domain is DVKVTQSSRYLVKRTGEKVFLECVQDMDHENMFWYRQDPGLGLRLIYFSYDVKMKEKGDIPEGYSVSREKKERFSLILESASTNQTSMYLCASSLAGTVGDEQYFGPGTRLTVT.

The J gene is TRBJ1-2, the V gene TRBV7-2; D call uncertain. Germline V CDR1 and CDR2: SGHTA, FQGNSA. The CDR3 is 15 residues long. Between the trimmed V and J ends, which lost 2 bases and 1 base, there was a span of 11 bases. CDR3 DNA: TGTGCCAGCAGCTTAATGGCCTCTTTTAACTATGGCTACACCTTC. Its translation: CASSLMASFNYGYTF.

This sequence joins TRBV5-6 and TRBJ2-1, with 7 positions matching TRBD1. CDR3 length: 15 amino acids. V lost 0 bases, J lost 2 bases, and 2 bases stayed unmatched. CDR1 is SGHDT and CDR2 is YYEEEE in the germline V gene. The CDR3 sequence: CASSLGQGAYNEQFF. The CDR3 nucleotides read TGTGCCAGCAGCTTGGGCCAGGGGGCCTACAATGAGCAGTTCTTC.

This clone was picked up one time. Other DNA variants within this sample encode the same CDR3. The V call is TRBV28, the J call TRBJ2-3; 9 nucleotides line up with TRBD1. Germline CDR1 and CDR2: MDHEN and SYDVKM. The CDR3 contains 15 residues. Trimming cost V 6 bases and J 2 bases; bases outside gene matches: 6. In nucleotides, the CDR3 is TGTGCCAGCAGCCGCCGGGACAGGGACACAGATACGCAGTATTTT. This codes for CASSRRDRDTDTQYF.

The rearrangement joins TRBV6-5 to TRBJ1-5, with 8 bases fitting TRBD1. V gave up 6 bases and J gave up 3 bases; unmatched junction bases: 7. The CDR3 extends over 15 amino acids. Germline CDR1 reads MNHEY; CDR2 reads SVGAGI. CDR3 in amino acids: CASRRTGGSNQPQHF. CDR3 bases: TGTGCCAGCAGACGAACAGGGGGTTCCAATCAGCCCCAGCATTTT.

The J gene is TRBJ1-2, the V gene TRBV12-5, with D maybe TRBD1 (5 bases). CDR1 and CDR2 from the germline V gene are LGHNT and FRNRAP. This CDR3 has 17 amino acids. Between the trimmed V and J ends, which lost 2 bases and 1 base, there was a span of 17 bases. CDR3 amino acids: CASGLSFLGDFNYGYTF. CDR3 coding DNA: TGTGCTAGTGGTTTGTCTTTCTTGGGGGATTTTAACTATGGCTACACCTTC.

This clone was seen more than once but under ten times. V is TRBV11-2 and J is TRBJ1-1; D is possibly TRBD1 (5 bases). The CDR3 has 13 amino acids. Trimming removed 0 bases from V and 6 bases from J, with 8 bases in between. In germline, CDR1 is SGHAT, CDR2 FQNNGV. DNA for the CDR3: TGTGCCAGCAGCTTAGACAGGGTTCCTGAAGCTTTCTTT. Residues: CASSLDRVPEAFF. Combining the CDR3 with reference TRBV11-2 and TRBJ1-1 gives the whole variable domain EAGVAQSPRYKIIEKRQSVAFWCNPISGHATLYWYQQILGQGPKLLIQFQNNGVVDDSQLPKDRFSAERLKGVDSTLKIQPAKLEDSAVYLCASSLDRVPEAFFGQGTRLTVV.

V is TRBV6-1 and J is TRBJ2-3; 7 positions match TRBD1. This CDR3 region has 13 residues. The V gene end was trimmed by 6 bases and the J gene end by 4 bases; junction bases not matched to a gene: 4. Germline V gene lookup returns CDR1 MNHNS and CDR2 SASEGT. CDR3 region: CASRPTGPDTQYF. The DNA of the CDR3 is TGTGCCAGCAGACCGACAGGGCCAGATACGCAGTATTTT.

The rearrangement uses TRBV27 and TRBJ2-5, with 9 bases that match TRBD2. Per germline, CDR1 MNHEY and CDR2 SMNVEV (reference sequence). J was trimmed by 3 bases and V by 6 bases; bases with no gene match: 2. The CDR3 spans 13 residues. The CDR3 loop reads CASRLAGEETQYF. The DNA for the CDR3 is TGTGCCAGCAGGTTAGCGGGAGAAGAGACCCAGTACTTC.

This clone was seen ten or more times. The chain uses TRBV4-2 and TRBJ2-2, with a tentative D call TRBD2 (5 bases). The CDR3 is 14 amino acids. Germline CDR1 LGHNA, CDR2 YNFKEQ. V lost 5 bases, J lost 5 bases, and 12 bases lay in between. The CDR3 coding sequence is TGTGCCAGCAGCTTCTCGAGGGTGACCGGGGAGCTGTTTTTT. Translation gives CASSFSRVTGELFF.

This chain joins TRBV5-1 and TRBJ1-2; TRBD1 aligns across 8 bases. The CDR3 extends over 15 amino acids. The germline V gene has CDR1 SGHRS and CDR2 YFSETQ. The ends lost 0 bases at V and 5 bases at J; junction bases unmatched: 6. The CDR3 bases are TGCGCCAGCAGCTTGGGAGGACAGGGAGCATATGGCTACACCTTC. Translating gives CASSLGGQGAYGYTF. The full variable domain, with the rest looked up from reference TRBV5-1 and TRBJ1-2, is KAGVTQTPRYLIKTRGQQVTLSCSPISGHRSVSWYQQTPGQGLQFLFEYFSETQRNKGNFPGRFSGRQFSNSRSEMNVSTLELGDSALYLCASSLGGQGAYGYTFGSGTRLTVV.

This clone has just one count. V is TRBV25-1 and J is TRBJ2-7; 10 bases match TRBD1. CDR1 and CDR2 from the germline V gene are MGHDK and SYGVNS. J was trimmed by 5 bases and V by 3 bases; bases with no gene match: 7. The CDR3 runs 15 residues. This chain's CDR3 is CASSDPGTGADEQYF. DNA of the CDR3: TGTGCCAGCAGTGACCCCGGGACAGGGGCGGACGAGCAGTACTTC.

This CDR3 is CAWSGQGRDTQYF. In DNA form, the CDR3 reads TGTGCCTGGAGTGGACAGGGAAGGGATACGCAGTATTTT. The gene calls are TRBV30 and TRBJ2-3; 7 bases are a match to TRBD1. V shed 1 base and J 6 bases; nucleotides not matched to a gene: 4. Per germline, CDR1 GTSNPN and CDR2 SVGIG (reference sequence). The CDR3 has 13 amino acids.

The chain uses TRBV7-9 and TRBJ2-4, with 7 positions matching TRBD1. This CDR3 is built from 17 residues. Germline V lookup: CDR1 SEHNR, CDR2 FQNEAQ (reference sequence). V trimming: 5 bases; J trimming: 0 bases; junction bases outside the gene matches: 10. This chain's CDR3 is CASSRAGTELAKNIQYF. Written as DNA, the CDR3 is TGTGCCAGCAGCCGCGCTGGGACAGAACTAGCCAAAAACATTCAGTACTTC.

This rearrangement joins TRBV27 to TRBJ1-1; maybe TRBD1 (6 bases). The CDR3 is 14 amino acids. V lost 5 bases and J 0 bases, leaving 10 bases between the germline ends. Germline V gene sequence: CDR1 MNHEY, CDR2 SMNVEV (reference sequence). The CDR3 DNA reads TGTGCCAGCAGTGGGGGGCCCGTGAACACTGAAGCTTTCTTT. Translating it yields CASSGGPVNTEAFF.